This passage covers 13 T cell receptor beta chains from one sample sequenced in a study of blood T cells in healthy people across ages. For the second PCR, which ran for 7 to 11 cycles, a sample-barcoded 5' primer and a J-beta primer mix were used. TCRdb used MiXCR to reprocess the 5' RACE reads, holding one entry per CDR3 protein. The data show roughly 830,000 distinct CDR3 sequences, less than 80% seen once. Sequenced sample: blood. These receptors all stem from a man aged 25 to 45 in good health.

Here the CDR3 reads CASSLSPTATNEKLFF. CDR3 nucleotides: TGCGCCAGCAGCTTGAGCCCGACAGCAACTAATGAAAAACTGTTTTTT. The rearrangement joins TRBV5-1 to TRBJ1-4; TRBD1 is a possible D gene (5 bases). This CDR3 is built from 16 residues. V lost 1 base to trimming and J lost 0 bases, with 10 bases between them. Germline lookup yields CDR1 SGHRS and CDR2 YFSETQ.

V and J are TRBV20-1 and TRBJ2-5, with D possibly being TRBD1 (6 bases). Germline assignment: CDR1 DFQATT and CDR2 SNEGSKA (reference sequence). V was clipped by 6 bases and J by 3 bases, with 14 bases between them. The CDR3 has 13 amino acids. The CDR3 sequence is CSAPKGGEETQYF. In DNA form, the CDR3 reads TGCAGTGCGCCCAAAGGGGGAGAAGAGACCCAGTACTTC.

V and J are TRBV2 and TRBJ2-4; D gene ambiguous. TRBJ2-7 explains the end of the DNA better; the J call may be wrong. Germline V gene lookup returns CDR1 SNHLY and CDR2 FYNNEI. The CDR3 is 13 residues long. The CDR3 nucleotides are TGTGCCAGCGGTCCGGGTTACTACTACGAGCAGTACTTC. Its protein product is CASGPGYYYEQYF.

This chain uses TRBV5-1 with TRBJ2-1; 12 bases line up with TRBD2. The trim removed 4 bases at V and 0 bases at J, leaving 8 bases unmatched. The CDR3 loop spans 18 amino acids. Per the germline V gene, CDR1 is SGHRS and CDR2 is YFSETQ. CDR3 loop: CASSPGLAGMSSYNEQFF. Written as DNA, the CDR3 is TGCGCCAGCAGCCCAGGACTAGCGGGGATGAGCTCCTACAATGAGCAGTTCTTC.

CDR3 bases: TGCGCCAGCAGCTTGATTCCGGGAGAGATCACAGATACGCAGTATTTT. It specifies CASSLIPGEITDTQYF. The chain links TRBV5-1 to TRBJ2-3, with a weak D call TRBD2 (6 bases). CDR1 and CDR2 from the germline V gene are SGHRS and YFSETQ. CDR3 length equals 16 residues. V was shortened by 1 base and J by 2 bases, with 14 bases between the two germline ends.

This chain links TRBV6-2 or TRBV6-3 with TRBJ2-1, with D perhaps TRBD1 (5 bases). This CDR3 is built from 14 residues. CDR1 MNHEY and CDR2 SVGEGT come from the germline V gene. The germline V and J ends were trimmed by 2 bases and 8 bases, with 13 bases remaining between them. The CDR3 reads CASSYDTRRDEQFF. CDR3 in DNA: TGTGCCAGCAGTTACGATACTCGCAGGGATGAGCAGTTCTTC.

This clonotype was observed a few times. The chain combines TRBV20-1 with TRBJ2-7; D is undetermined. The V end lost 1 base, the J end lost 7 bases, and 14 bases lay between the germline ends. The CDR3 has 13 amino acids. CDR1 is DFQATT, CDR2 SNEGSKA, per germline (reference sequence). CDR3 in DNA: TGCAGTGCTAGAGGGCAGGTAGACAATGAGCAGTACTTC. This encodes CSARGQVDNEQYF.

V gene TRBV5-1 combines with J gene TRBJ2-1, with D tentatively TRBD2 (6 bases). Germline V gene lookup returns CDR1 SGHRS and CDR2 YFSETQ. Trimming removed 4 bases from V and 9 bases from J, with 14 bases in between. This CDR3 region has 13 residues. The CDR3 loop reads CASSNAAGPEQFF. CDR3 DNA: TGCGCCAGCAGCAACGCTGCGGGGCCTGAGCAGTTCTTC.

V usage is TRBV10-2 and J usage is TRBJ2-5; weak D call: TRBD2 (6 bases). Trimming shortened V by 4 bases and J by 4 bases, and 13 bases separated the two germline ends. Germline CDR1 reads WSHSY; CDR2 reads SAAADI. This CDR3 region has 14 residues. CDR3 loop: CASSAGVEIETQYF. DNA of the CDR3: TGCGCCAGCAGTGCGGGGGTAGAGATAGAGACCCAGTACTTC.

This rearrangement joins TRBV6-2 or TRBV6-3 to TRBJ2-1; D gene ambiguous. The CDR3 is 12 residues long. Per germline, CDR1 MNHEY and CDR2 SVGEGT. Between the trimmed V and J ends, which lost 4 bases and 8 bases, there was a span of 9 bases. CDR3 nucleotide sequence: TGTGCCAGCAGTTCCTTGAAGGATGAGCAGTTCTTC. It translates to CASSSLKDEQFF.

This clonotype was observed a few times. The chain has TRBV20-1 and TRBJ2-7; 11 nucleotides agree with TRBD2. The length of the CDR3 is 13 residues. Losses at the gene ends were 5 bases for V and 2 bases for J; bases not matched to a gene: 2. CDR1 and CDR2 from the germline V gene are DFQATT and SNEGSKA (reference sequence). The CDR3, as DNA: TGCAGTGCTGGGACTAGCGGAACCTACGAGCAGTACTTC. This sequence encodes CSAGTSGTYEQYF.

This chain joins TRBV4-2 and TRBJ2-4, with 8 bases aligning to TRBD2. The CDR3 runs 15 residues. With V trimmed by 0 bases and J by 6 bases, 4 bases remained unmatched. The germline V gene encodes CDR1 LGHNA and CDR2 YNFKEQ. CDR3 DNA sequence: TGTGCCAGCAGCCAAGAGGGACTAGATTTAAACATTCAGTACTTC. This gives the protein CASSQEGLDLNIQYF.

This sequence joins TRBV20-1 and TRBJ2-3; the D gene is possibly TRBD1 (5 bases). The CDR3 sequence is 15 residues long. Trimming cost V 3 bases and J 5 bases, with 18 bases left between them. Per germline, CDR1 DFQATT and CDR2 SNEGSKA (reference sequence). The CDR3 sequence: CSASLLQGFKDTQYF. The CDR3 DNA is TGCAGTGCTAGTCTCCTCCAGGGTTTCAAAGATACGCAGTATTTT.